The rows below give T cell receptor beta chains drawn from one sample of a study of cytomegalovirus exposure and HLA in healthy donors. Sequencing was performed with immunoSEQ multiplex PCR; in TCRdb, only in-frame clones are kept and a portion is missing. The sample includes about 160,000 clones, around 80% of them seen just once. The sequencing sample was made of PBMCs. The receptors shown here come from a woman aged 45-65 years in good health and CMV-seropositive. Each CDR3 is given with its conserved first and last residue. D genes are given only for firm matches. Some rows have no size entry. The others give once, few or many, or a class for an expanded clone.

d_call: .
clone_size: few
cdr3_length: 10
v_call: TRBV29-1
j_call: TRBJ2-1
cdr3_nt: TGCAGCGCTGGACAGTATGAGCAGTTCTTC
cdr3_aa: CSAGQYEQFF

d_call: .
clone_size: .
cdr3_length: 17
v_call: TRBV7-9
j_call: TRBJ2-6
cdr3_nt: TGTGCCAGCAGCTTAGGAGGATGGAGCTCTGGGGCCAACGTCCTGACTTTC
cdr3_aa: CASSLGGWSSGANVLTF

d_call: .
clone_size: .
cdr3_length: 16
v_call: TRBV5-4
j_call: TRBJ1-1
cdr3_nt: TGTGCCAGCAGCTTGAGTGGGGGGGGCCTGAACACTGAAGCTTTCTTT
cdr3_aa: CASSLSGGGLNTEAFF

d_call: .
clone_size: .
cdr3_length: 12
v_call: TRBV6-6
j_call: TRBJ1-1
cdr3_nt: TGTGCCAGCAGTCAAGACAGGACTGAAGCTTTCTTT
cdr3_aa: CASSQDRTEAFF

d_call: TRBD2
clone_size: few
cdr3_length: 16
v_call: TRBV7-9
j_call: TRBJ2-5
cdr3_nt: TGTGCCAGCAGCTCCCGGGCTAGCGGGACCCAAGAGACCCAGTACTTC
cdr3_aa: CASSSRASGTQETQYF

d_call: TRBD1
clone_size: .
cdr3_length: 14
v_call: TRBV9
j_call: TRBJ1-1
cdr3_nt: TGTGCCAGCAGCGTAACAGGGGCCAACACTGAAGCTTTCTTT
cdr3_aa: CASSVTGANTEAFF

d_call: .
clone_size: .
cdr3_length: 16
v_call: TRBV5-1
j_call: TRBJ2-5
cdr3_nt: TGCGCCAGCAGCTTGGTGGGTGTCGGACAGCAAGAGACCCAGTACTTC
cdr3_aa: CASSLVGVGQQETQYF

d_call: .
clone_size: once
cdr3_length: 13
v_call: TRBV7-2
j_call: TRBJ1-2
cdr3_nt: TGTGCCAGCAGCCAACAGGCCAACTATGGCTACACCTTC
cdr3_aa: CASSQQANYGYTF

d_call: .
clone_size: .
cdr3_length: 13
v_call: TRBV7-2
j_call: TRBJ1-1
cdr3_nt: TGTGCCAGCAGCTCGGGGGGGAACACTGAAGCTTTCTTT
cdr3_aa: CASSSGGNTEAFF

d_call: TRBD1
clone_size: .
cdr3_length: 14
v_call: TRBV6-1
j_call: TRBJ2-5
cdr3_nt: TGTGCCAGCAGCGGGACAGCTTTACGGGAGACCCAGTACTTC
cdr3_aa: CASSGTALRETQYF

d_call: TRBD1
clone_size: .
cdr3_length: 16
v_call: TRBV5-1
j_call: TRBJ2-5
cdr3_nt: TGCGCCAGCAGCTTACCGGAGACAGGGGCCCAAGAGACCCAGTACTTC
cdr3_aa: CASSLPETGAQETQYF

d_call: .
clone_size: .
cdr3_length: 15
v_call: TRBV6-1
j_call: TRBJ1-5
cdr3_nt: TGTGCCAGCACACCGTACAGAAATAGCAATCAGCCCCAGCATTTT
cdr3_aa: CASTPYRNSNQPQHF

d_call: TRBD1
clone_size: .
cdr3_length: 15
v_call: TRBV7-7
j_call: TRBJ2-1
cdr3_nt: TGTGCTAGCAGCCCGGGACAGGGCAGTGATAATGAGCAGTTCTTC
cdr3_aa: CASSPGQGSDNEQFF

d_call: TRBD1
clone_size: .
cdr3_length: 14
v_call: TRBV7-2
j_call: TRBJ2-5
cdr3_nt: TGTGCCAGCAGTCAGACAGGGGGCAGAAAGACCCAGTACTTC
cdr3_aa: CASSQTGGRKTQYF

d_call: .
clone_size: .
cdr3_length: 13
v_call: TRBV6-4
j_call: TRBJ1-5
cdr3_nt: TGTGCCAGCAGTACAGGGAGAAATCAGCCCCAGCATTTT
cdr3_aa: CASSTGRNQPQHF

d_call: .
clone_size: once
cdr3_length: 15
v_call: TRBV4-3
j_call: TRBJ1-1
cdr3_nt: TGCGCCAGCAGCCGCACGGTCGGGACAAACACTGAAGCTTTCTTT
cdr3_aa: CASSRTVGTNTEAFF

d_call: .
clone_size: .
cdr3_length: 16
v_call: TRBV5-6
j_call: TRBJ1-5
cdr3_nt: TGTGCCAGCAGCTTGGCCGGCGGCTATAGCAATCAGCCCCAGCATTTT
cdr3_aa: CASSLAGGYSNQPQHF

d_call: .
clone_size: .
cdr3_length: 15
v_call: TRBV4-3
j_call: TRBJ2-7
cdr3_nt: TGCGCCAGCAGCCCAAGGTCGGGAGCGAGCTACGAGCAGTACTTC
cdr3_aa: CASSPRSGASYEQYF

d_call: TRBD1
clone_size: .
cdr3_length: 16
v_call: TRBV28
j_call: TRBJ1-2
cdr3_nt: TGTGCCAGCAGTCCGACGGAGGGGGCGCTCAACTATGGCTACACCTTC
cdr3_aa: CASSPTEGALNYGYTF

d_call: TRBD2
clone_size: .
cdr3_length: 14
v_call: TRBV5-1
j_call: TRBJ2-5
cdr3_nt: TGCGCCAGCAGCTTGGGGGGCGGGAGAGAGACCCAGTACTTC
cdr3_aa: CASSLGGGRETQYF

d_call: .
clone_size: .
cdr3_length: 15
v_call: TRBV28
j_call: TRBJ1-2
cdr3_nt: TGTGCCAGCAGTTCCGCCTACTGGGGCGTTTCAGGCTACACCTTC
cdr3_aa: CASSSAYWGVSGYTF

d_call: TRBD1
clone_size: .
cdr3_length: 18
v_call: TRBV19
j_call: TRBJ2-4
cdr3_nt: TGTGCCAGTAGTACCCAACGGACAGGCACCCTAGCCAAAAACATTCAGTACTTC
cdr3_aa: CASSTQRTGTLAKNIQYF

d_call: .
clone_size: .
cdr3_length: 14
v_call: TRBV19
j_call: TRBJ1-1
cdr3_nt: TGTGCCAGTAGTGCCCGACAAGAACAGACTGAAGCTTTCTTT
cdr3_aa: CASSARQEQTEAFF

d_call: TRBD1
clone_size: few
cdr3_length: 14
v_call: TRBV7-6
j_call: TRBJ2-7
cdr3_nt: TGTGCCAGCAGCCTTCGGGACAGTTCCTACGAGCAGTACTTC
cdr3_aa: CASSLRDSSYEQYF

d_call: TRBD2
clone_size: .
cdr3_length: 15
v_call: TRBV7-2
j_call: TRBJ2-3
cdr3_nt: TGTGCCACATCCGGCGCGCGGGGGGGGACAGATACGCAGTATTTT
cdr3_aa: CATSGARGGTDTQYF

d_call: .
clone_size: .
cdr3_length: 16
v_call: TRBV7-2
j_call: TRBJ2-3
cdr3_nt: TGTGCCAGCAGCTCAATAACAGGGACGGGAACAGATACGCAGTATTTT
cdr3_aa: CASSSITGTGTDTQYF

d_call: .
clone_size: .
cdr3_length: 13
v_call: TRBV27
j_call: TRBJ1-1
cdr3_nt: TGTGCCAGCAGCATGACAGGAAACACTGAAGCTTTCTTT
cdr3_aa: CASSMTGNTEAFF